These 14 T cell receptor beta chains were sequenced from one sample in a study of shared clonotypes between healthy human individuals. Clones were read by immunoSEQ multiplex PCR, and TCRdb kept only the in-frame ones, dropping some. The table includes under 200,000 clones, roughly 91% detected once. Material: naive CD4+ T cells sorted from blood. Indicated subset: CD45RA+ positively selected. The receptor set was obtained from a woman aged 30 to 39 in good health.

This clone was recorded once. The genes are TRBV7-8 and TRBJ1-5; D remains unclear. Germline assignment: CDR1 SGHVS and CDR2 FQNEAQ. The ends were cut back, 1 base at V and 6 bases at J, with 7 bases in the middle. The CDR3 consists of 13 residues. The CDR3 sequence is CASSLGVSQPQHF. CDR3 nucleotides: TGTGCCAGCAGCTTAGGGGTGAGTCAGCCCCAGCATTTT.

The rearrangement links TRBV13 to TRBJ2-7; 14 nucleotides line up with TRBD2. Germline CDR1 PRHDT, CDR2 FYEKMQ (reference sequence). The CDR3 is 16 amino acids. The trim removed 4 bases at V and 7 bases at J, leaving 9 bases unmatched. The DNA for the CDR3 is TGTGCCAGCAGCTCCCCACCGGGACTAGCGGGAGTAGAGCAGTACTTC. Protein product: CASSSPPGLAGVEQYF.

As DNA, the CDR3 is TGCGCCAGCAGCAATGACCGGAACACTGAAGCTTTCTTT. This codes for CASSNDRNTEAFF. V usage is TRBV4-1 and J usage is TRBJ1-1; no reliable D call. Trimming took 5 bases from V and 1 from J, leaving 8 bases between them. Germline CDR1 reads MGHRA; CDR2 reads YSYEKL. The CDR3 runs to 13 residues.

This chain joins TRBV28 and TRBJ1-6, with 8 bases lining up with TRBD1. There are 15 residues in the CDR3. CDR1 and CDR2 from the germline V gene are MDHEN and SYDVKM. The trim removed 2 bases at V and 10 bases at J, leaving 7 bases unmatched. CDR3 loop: CASSLGGQARSPLHF. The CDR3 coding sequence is TGTGCCAGCAGTTTAGGGGGACAGGCCCGGTCACCCCTCCACTTT. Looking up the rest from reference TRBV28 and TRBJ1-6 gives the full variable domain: DVKVTQSSRYLVKRTGEKVFLECVQDMDHENMFWYRQDPGLGLRLIYFSYDVKMKEKGDIPEGYSVSREKKERFSLILESASTNQTSMYLCASSLGGQARSPLHFGNGTRLTVT.

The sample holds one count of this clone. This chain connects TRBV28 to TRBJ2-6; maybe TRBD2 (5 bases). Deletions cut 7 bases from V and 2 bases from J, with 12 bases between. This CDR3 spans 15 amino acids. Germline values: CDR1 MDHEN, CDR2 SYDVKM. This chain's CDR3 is CASTIRGPGANVLTF. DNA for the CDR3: TGTGCCAGCACGATTCGAGGGCCTGGGGCCAACGTCCTGACTTTC.

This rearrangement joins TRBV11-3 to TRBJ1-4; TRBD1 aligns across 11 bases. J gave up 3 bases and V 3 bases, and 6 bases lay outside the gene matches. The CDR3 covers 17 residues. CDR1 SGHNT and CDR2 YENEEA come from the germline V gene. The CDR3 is CASSLHGTGGPNEKLFF. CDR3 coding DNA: TGTGCCAGCAGCTTGCACGGGACAGGGGGTCCTAATGAAAAACTGTTTTTT.

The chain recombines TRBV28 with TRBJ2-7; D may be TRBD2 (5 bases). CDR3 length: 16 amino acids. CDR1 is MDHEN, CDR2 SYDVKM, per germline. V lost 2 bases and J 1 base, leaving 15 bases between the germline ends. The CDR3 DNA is TGTGCCAGCAGTTTAGAGTACGGGATGGGTTCCTACGAGCAGTACTTC. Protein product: CASSLEYGMGSYEQYF.

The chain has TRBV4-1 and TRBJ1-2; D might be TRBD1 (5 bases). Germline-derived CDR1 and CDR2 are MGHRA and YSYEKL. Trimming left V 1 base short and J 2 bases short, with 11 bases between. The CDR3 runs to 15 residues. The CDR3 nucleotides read TGCGCCAGCAGCCAAGGGGGGGGTCGAAACTATGGCTACACCTTC. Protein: CASSQGGGRNYGYTF.

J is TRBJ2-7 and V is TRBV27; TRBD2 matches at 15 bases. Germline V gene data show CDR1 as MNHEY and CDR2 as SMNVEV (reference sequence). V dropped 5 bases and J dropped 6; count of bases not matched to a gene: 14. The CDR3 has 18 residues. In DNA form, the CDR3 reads TGTGCCAGCAGTATCCTCCCTGGACTAGCGGGAGGGGTCTCCGAGCAGTACTTC. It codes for CASSILPGLAGGVSEQYF.

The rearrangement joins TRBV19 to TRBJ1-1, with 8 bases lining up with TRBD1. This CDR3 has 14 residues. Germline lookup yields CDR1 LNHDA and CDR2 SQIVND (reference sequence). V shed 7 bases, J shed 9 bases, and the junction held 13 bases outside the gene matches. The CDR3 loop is CASTPRQGAIQAFF. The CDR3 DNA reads TGTGCCAGTACTCCCCGGCAGGGGGCGATACAAGCTTTCTTT.

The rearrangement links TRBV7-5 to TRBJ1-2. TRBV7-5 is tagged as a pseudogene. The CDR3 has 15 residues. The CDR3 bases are TGTGTCAGAAGCTTAAACGGGAAGGCGAACTATGGCTACACCTTC. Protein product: CVRSLNGKANYGYTF.

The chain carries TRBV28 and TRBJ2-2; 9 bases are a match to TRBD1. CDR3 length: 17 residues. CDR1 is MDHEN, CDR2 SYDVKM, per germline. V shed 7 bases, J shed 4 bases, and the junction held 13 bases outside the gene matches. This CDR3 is CASNNIHRGRRTGELFF. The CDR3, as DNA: TGTGCCAGCAATAACATCCACAGGGGGCGCCGCACCGGGGAGCTGTTTTTT.

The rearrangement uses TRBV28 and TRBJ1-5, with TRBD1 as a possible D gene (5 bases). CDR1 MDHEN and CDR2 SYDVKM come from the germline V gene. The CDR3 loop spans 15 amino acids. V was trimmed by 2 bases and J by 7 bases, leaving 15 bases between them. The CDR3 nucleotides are TGTGCCAGCAGTTTACCGGCGGGGCGCCGGCAGCCCCAGCATTTT. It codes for CASSLPAGRRQPQHF.

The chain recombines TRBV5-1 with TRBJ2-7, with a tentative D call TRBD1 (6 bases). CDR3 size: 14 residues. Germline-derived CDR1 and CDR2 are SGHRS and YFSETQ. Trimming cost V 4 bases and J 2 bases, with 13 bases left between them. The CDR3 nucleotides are TGCGCCAGCAGCGGAGCCGGGACAACCTACGAGCAGTACTTC. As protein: CASSGAGTTYEQYF.